This TCR beta chain was identified in a study of beta chain features in type 1 diabetes. General study results and limits: TCRB CDR3s from Type 1 diabetes patients were moderately but significantly shorter in all four CD4+ subsets. Insertions were fewer and deletions more numerous at VDJ junctions in type 1 diabetes patients.

This clone was seen a handful of times. The target antigen is unknown. The whole isolated RNA underwent reverse transcription, so sequencing captured expressed TCRB transcripts. Libraries were prepared by immunoSEQ multiplex PCR; TCRdb keeps only in-frame clonotypes and omits some of them. Of just over 150,000 clones listed, over 8.5% are singletons. In germline, CDR1 is LNHNV, CDR2 YYDKDF (reference sequence). Unmatched junction bases numbered 2, after V lost 0 bases and J lost 3 bases. The CDR3 extends over 14 amino acids. This clonotype originated in a man aged 18 to 30 in good health. The V gene is TRBV15, the J gene TRBJ2-7; 7 nucleotides align to TRBD1. The material sequenced was central memory CD4+ T cells from blood. The CDR3 protein is CATSRERQGYEQYF. The CDR3 DNA is TGTGCCACCAGCAGAGAGCGACAGGGCTACGAGCAGTACTTC. Complete variable domain (other parts from reference TRBV15 and TRBJ2-7): DAMVIQNPRYQVTQFGKPVTLSCSQTLNHNVMYWYQQKSSQAPKLLFHYYDKDFNNEADTPDNFQSRRPNTSFCFLDIRSPGLGDTAMYLCATSRERQGYEQYFGPGTRLTVT.